The 3 T cell receptor beta chains below were found in one sample sequenced in a study of blood T cell repertoires in COVID-19. This table comes from immunoSEQ multiplex PCR, and its TCRdb copy is limited to in-frame clones, with some not included. Here the sample spans 35,000 to 45,000 clones, about 88% being singletons. The sequencing sample was made of peripheral blood. These receptors were obtained from a human donor in a cohort sampled during active COVID-19.

This chain uses TRBV4-1 with TRBJ1-2; D is uncertain. The CDR3 is 16 amino acids. V was shortened by 1 base and J by 8 bases, with 20 bases between the two germline ends. From germline, CDR1 is MGHRA and CDR2 YSYEKL. CDR3 sequence: CASSQVIGTTLEGYTF. DNA for the CDR3: TGCGCCAGCAGCCAAGTTATAGGAACTACCCTGGAGGGCTACACCTTC.

The chain employs TRBV2 and TRBJ1-5; no clear D gene. CDR1 and CDR2 (germline): SNHLY, FYNNEI. This CDR3 has 14 amino acids. The ends were cut back, 4 bases at V and 8 bases at J, with 15 bases in the middle. The CDR3 protein is CASSGETQVEPQHF. Written as DNA, the CDR3 is TGTGCCAGCAGTGGGGAGACGCAGGTAGAGCCCCAGCATTTT.

The V gene is TRBV11-2, the J gene TRBJ2-1; D may be TRBD2 (6 bases). The germline V gene has CDR1 SGHAT and CDR2 FQNNGV. V lost 5 bases to trimming and J lost 10 bases, with 12 bases between them. The CDR3 contains 12 residues. The CDR3 is CASSGTRGEQFF. CDR3 sequence (DNA): TGTGCCAGCAGCGGCACCCGGGGGGAGCAGTTCTTC.